This T cell receptor (beta chain) was sequenced in a study of blood T cells in healthy people across ages. Using a J-beta primer mix together with a sample-barcoded 5' primer, a second PCR was run for about 6 to 12 cycles. TCRdb reprocessed the 5' RACE reads via MiXCR and lists one record per CDR3 protein. The table lists 1.5 million to 2 million distinct CDR3 sequences, 40% to 55% of them singletons. The CDR3 sequence is 13 residues long. The V and J ends lost 1 base and 8 bases respectively, with 11 bases between them. The germline gives CDR1 LGHNA, CDR2 YSLEER. Sequencing was done on a sample of blood. This TCR came from a middle-aged woman in good health. The gene calls are TRBV4-3 and TRBJ1-2; tentative D call: TRBD1 (6 bases). This CDR3 reads CASSQGPGEGYTF. The CDR3 region has the DNA TGCGCCAGCAGCCAAGGACCAGGGGAAGGCTACACCTTC.